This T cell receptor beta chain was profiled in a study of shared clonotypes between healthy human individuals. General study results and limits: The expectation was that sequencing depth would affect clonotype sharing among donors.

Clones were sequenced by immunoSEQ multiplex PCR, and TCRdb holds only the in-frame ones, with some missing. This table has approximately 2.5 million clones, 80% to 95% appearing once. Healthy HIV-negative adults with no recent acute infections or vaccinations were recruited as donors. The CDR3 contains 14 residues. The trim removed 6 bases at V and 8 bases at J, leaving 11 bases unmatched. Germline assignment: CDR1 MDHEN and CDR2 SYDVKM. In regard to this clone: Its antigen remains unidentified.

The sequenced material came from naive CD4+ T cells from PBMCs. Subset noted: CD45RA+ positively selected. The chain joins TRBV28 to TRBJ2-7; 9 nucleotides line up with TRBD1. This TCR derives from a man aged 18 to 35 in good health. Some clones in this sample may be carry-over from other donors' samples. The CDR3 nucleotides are TGTGCCAGCAGCAGCGACAGGGGGTCAAAGAAGCAGTACTTC. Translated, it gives CASSSDRGSKKQYF.